This TCR beta chain was sequenced during a study of T cells in Graves' hyperthyroidism and ophthalmopathy. Study results and limitations: In validation, the model predicted ophthalmopathy. These predictions came a median about 6.8 months before onset. Researchers found most expanded thyroid clonotypes above 0.001 in blood as well.

As concerns this clonotype: The target antigen is unknown.

Based on clinical symptoms, serum thyroxine and TRAb, thyroid ultrasound and orbital computed tomography, diagnoses were reached. J gave up 9 bases and V 6 bases, and 10 bases lay outside the gene matches. The length of the CDR3 is 14 residues. Amplification yielded TCR beta CDR3 regions, with RNA transcripts as the source. HTBI primers drove first-round RT-PCR of the TCR CDR3. TCRdb reprocessed the multiplex PCR reads via MiXCR and lists one record per CDR3 protein. The sample has some 650,000 distinct CDR3 sequences, more than 15% seen once; the top ten hold 2.5% to 4%. The sample consisted of blood. This receptor was identified in a woman between 40 and 50 years old with Graves' ophthalmopathy. The chain has TRBV12-3 or TRBV12-4 and TRBJ1-5, with 8 bases matching TRBD1. The CDR3 protein is CASRSGTGGGPQHF. DNA of the CDR3: TGTGCCAGCAGATCCGGGACAGGTGGAGGGCCCCAGCATTTT.